The rows below give T cell receptor beta chains drawn from one sample of a study of T cell responses to AZD1222 COVID-19 vaccine. The data were produced by immunoSEQ multiplex PCR, yet TCRdb's version contains in-frame clones alone and is incomplete. The sample contains under 140,000 clones, 81% of which appear only once. The sequences come from peripheral blood, collected on day 0 of AZD1222 vaccination. These receptors came from an adult in good health. The conserved cysteine and the conserved F or W are not part of the CDR3 here. The D gene is left open where the match is weak. Size values are once, few and many counts, or a class for expanded clones, and some rows have none.

CDR3 protein: ASSLDLVAVGRYEQY; V gene: TRBV11-2; clone size: .; D gene: .
CDR3 protein: ASSPYTLFSYNSPLH; V gene: TRBV28; clone size: once; D gene: .
CDR3 protein: ASSFRRGRDTQY; V gene: TRBV28; clone size: few; D gene: TRBD1
CDR3 protein: ASQQGSAGNTIY; V gene: TRBV19; clone size: .; D gene: .
CDR3 protein: AWTSLSGGSYEQY; V gene: TRBV30; clone size: .; D gene: TRBD2
CDR3 protein: ASRDREGEKLF; V gene: TRBV2; clone size: .; D gene: TRBD1
CDR3 protein: ASSYSAGSNQPQH; V gene: TRBV6-5; clone size: .; D gene: .
CDR3 protein: ASNLQGGLGYGYT; V gene: TRBV9; clone size: .; D gene: TRBD1
CDR3 protein: ASRKQGTGELF; V gene: TRBV28; clone size: .; D gene: .
CDR3 protein: ASRGLSSYEQY; V gene: TRBV6-5; clone size: .; D gene: .
CDR3 protein: ASRQGRTNEKLF; V gene: TRBV28; clone size: .; D gene: .
CDR3 protein: ASSEGSRAGNSPLH; V gene: TRBV2; clone size: .; D gene: .
CDR3 protein: ASSLKRSYEQY; V gene: TRBV28; clone size: .; D gene: .
CDR3 protein: AISDRRSYDYT; V gene: TRBV10-3; clone size: .; D gene: .
CDR3 protein: ASSQGQLSGNTIY; V gene: TRBV7-9; clone size: .; D gene: TRBD1
CDR3 protein: ASSLRPQGLMADTQY; V gene: TRBV7-8; clone size: .; D gene: TRBD1
CDR3 protein: ASSRGGFDYGYT; V gene: TRBV27; clone size: .; D gene: TRBD1